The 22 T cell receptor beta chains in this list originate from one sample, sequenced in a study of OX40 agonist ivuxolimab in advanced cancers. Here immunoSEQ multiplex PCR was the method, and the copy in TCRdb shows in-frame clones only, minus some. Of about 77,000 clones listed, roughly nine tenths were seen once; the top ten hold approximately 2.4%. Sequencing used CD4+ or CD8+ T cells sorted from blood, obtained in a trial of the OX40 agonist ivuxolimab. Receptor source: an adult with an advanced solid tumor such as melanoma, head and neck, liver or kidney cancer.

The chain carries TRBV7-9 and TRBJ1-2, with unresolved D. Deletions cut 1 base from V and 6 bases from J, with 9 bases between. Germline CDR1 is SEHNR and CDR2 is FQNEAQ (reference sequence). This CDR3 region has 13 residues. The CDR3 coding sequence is TGTGCCAGCAGCTTAGTGGCAGATCATGGCTACACCTTC. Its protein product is CASSLVADHGYTF.

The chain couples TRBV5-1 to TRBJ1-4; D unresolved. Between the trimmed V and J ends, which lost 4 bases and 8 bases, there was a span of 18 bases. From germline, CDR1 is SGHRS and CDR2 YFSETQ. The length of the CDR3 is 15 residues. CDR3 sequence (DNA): TGCGCCAGCAGCCTATATGTTGGGGAGGAAGAAAAACTGTTTTTT. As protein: CASSLYVGEEEKLFF. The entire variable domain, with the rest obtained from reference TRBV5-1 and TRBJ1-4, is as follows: KAGVTQTPRYLIKTRGQQVTLSCSPISGHRSVSWYQQTPGQGLQFLFEYFSETQRNKGNFPGRFSGRQFSNSRSEMNVSTLELGDSALYLCASSLYVGEEEKLFFGSGTQLSVL.

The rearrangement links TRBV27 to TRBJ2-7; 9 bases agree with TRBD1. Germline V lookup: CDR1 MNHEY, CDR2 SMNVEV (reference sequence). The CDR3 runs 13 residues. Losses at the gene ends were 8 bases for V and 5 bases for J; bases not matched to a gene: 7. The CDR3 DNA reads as TGTGCCAGCGCAACAGGGGGCTTCCACGAGCAGTACTTC. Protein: CASATGGFHEQYF.

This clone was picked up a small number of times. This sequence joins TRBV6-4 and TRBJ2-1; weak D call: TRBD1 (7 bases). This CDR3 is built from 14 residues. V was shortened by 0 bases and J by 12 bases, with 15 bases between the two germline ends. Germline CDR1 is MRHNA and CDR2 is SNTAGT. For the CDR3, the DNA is TGTGCCAGCAGTGACTCGAATCAGGGGGGAGGGCAGTTCTTC. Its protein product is CASSDSNQGGGQFF.

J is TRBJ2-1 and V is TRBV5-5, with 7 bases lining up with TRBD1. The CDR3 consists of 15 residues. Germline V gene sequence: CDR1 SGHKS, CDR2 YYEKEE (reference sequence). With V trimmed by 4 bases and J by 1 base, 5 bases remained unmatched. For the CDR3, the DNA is TGTGCCAGCAGCGTCGGGACAGCTTCCTACAATGAGCAGTTCTTC. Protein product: CASSVGTASYNEQFF.

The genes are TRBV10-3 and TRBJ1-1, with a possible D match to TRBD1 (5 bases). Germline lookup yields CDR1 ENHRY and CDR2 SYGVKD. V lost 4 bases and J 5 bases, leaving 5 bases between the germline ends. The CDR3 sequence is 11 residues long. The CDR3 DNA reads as TGTGCCATCAGTGCAGGGACTGAAGCTTTCTTT. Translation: CAISAGTEAFF.

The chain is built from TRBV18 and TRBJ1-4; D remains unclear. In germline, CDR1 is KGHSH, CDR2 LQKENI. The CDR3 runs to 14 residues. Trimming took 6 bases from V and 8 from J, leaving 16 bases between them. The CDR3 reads CASSQTWGEEKLFF. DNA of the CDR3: TGTGCCAGCTCTCAGACCTGGGGAGAGGAAAAACTGTTTTTT. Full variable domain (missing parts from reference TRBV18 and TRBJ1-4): NAGVMQNPRHLVRRRGQEARLRCSPMKGHSHVYWYRQLPEEGLKFMVYLQKENIIDESGMPKERFSAEFPKEGPSILRIQQVVRGDSAAYFCASSQTWGEEKLFFGSGTQLSVL.

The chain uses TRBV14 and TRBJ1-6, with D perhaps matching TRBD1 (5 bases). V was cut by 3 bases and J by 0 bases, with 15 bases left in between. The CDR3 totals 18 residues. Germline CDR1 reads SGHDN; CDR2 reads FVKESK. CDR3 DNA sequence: TGTGCCAGCAGCCAGGGGCCGACAGCGAGCTCCTATAATTCACCCCTCCACTTT. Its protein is CASSQGPTASSYNSPLHF. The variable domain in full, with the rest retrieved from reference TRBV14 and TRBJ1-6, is EAGVTQFPSHSVIEKGQTVTLRCDPISGHDNLYWYRRVMGKEIKFLLHFVKESKQDESGMPNNRFLAERTGGTYSTLKVQPAELEDSGVYFCASSQGPTASSYNSPLHFGNGTRLTVT.

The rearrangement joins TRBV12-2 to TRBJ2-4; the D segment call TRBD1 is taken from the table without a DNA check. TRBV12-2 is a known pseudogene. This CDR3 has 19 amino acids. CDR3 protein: CASRLELDRYSLAKNIQYF. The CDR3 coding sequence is TGTGCAAGTCGCTTAGAGTTGGACAGATACTCTCTAGCCAAAAACATTCAGTACTTC.

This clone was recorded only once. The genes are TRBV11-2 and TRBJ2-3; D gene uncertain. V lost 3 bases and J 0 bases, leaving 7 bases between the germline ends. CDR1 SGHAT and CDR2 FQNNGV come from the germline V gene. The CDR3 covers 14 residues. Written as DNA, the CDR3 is TGTGCCAGCAGCTTTGGTGGGAGCACAGATACGCAGTATTTT. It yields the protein CASSFGGSTDTQYF.

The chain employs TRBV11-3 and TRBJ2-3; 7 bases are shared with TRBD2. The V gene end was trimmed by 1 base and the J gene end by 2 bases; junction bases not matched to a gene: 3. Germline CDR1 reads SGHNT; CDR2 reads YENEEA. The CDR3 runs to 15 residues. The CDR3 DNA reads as TGTGCCAGCAGCTTAGGCGGGGGAAACACAGATACGCAGTATTTT. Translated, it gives CASSLGGGNTDTQYF.

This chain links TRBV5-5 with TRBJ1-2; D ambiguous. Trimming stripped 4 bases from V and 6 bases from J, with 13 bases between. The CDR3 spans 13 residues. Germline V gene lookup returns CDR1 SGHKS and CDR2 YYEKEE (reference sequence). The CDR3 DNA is TGTGCCAGCAGCCCCCCCCTGGCGCATGGCTACACCTTC. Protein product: CASSPPLAHGYTF.

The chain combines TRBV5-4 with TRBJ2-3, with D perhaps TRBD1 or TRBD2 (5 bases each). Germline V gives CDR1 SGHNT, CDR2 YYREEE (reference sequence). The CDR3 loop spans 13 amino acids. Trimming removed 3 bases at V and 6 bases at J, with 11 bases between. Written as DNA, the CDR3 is TGTGCCAGCAGCTCCGGGACCGTGGATACGCAGTATTTT. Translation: CASSSGTVDTQYF.

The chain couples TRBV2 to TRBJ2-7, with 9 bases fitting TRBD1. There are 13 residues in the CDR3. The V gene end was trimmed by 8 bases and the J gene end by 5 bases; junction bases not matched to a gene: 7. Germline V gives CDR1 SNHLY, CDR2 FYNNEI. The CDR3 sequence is CASGGTGSNEQYF. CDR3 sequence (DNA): TGTGCCAGCGGAGGGACAGGGTCCAACGAGCAGTACTTC.

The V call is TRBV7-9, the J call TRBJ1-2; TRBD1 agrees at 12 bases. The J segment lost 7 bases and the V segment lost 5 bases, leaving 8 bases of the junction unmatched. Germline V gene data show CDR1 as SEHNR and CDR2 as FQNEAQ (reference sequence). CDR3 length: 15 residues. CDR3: CASSPPGQGAGGYTF. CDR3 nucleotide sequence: TGTGCCAGCAGCCCGCCGGGACAGGGGGCAGGTGGCTACACCTTC. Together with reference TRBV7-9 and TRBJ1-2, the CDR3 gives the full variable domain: DTGVSQNPRHKITKRGQNVTFRCDPISEHNRLYWYRQTLGQGPEFLTYFQNEAQLEKSRLLSDRFSAERPKGSFSTLEIQRTEQGDSAMYLCASSPPGQGAGGYTFGSGTRLTVV.

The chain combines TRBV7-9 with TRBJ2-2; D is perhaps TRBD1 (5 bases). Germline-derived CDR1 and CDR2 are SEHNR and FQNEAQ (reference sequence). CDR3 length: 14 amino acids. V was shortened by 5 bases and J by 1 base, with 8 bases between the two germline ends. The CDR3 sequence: CASSRRGNTGELFF. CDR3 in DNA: TGTGCCAGCAGCCGTAGGGGGAACACCGGGGAGCTGTTTTTT.

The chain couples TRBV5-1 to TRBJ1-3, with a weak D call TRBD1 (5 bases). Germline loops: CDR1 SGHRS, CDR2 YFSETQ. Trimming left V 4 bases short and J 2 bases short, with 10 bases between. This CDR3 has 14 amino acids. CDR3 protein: CASSPQGTGNTIYF. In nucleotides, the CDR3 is TGCGCCAGCAGCCCTCAGGGAACTGGAAACACCATATATTTT.

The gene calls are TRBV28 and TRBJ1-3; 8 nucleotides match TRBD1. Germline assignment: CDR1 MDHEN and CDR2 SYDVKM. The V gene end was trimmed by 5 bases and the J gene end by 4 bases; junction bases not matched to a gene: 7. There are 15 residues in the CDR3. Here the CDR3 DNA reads TGTGCCAGCAGTCTATCGGACAGGGCAGGAAACACCATATATTTT. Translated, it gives CASSLSDRAGNTIYF.

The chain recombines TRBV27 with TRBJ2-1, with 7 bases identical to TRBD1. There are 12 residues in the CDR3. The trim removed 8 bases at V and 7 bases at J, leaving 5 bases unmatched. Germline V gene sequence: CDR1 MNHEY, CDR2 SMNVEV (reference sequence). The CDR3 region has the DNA TGTGCCAGCTACGGACAGGCGAATGAGCAGTTCTTC. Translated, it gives CASYGQANEQFF.

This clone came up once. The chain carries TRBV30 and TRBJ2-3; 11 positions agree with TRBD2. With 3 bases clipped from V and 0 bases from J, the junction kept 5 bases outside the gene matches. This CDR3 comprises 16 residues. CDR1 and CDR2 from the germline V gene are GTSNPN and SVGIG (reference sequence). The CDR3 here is CAWRLLAGVSTDTQYF. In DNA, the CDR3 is TGTGCCTGGAGGTTACTAGCGGGAGTTAGCACAGATACGCAGTATTTT. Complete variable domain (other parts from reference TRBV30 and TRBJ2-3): SQTIHQWPATLVQPVGSPLSLECTVEGTSNPNLYWYRQAAGRGLQLLFYSVGIGQISSEVPQNLSASRPQDRQFILSSKKLLLSDSGFYLCAWRLLAGVSTDTQYFGPGTRLTVL.

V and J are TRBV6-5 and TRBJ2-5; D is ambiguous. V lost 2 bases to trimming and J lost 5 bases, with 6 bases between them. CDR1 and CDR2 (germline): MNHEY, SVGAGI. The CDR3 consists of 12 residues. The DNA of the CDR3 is TGTGCCAGCAGTTACCCCCCCGAGACCCAGTACTTC. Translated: CASSYPPETQYF.

In nucleotides, the CDR3 is TGTGCCATCAGTGAGTCGTTAGGGGGTAAACAAGATGGCTACACCTTC. This codes for CAISESLGGKQDGYTF. The rearrangement uses TRBV10-3 and TRBJ1-2, with D possibly TRBD1 on 6 matching bases. Deletions cut 0 bases from V and 6 bases from J, with 17 bases between. Germline V gene lookup returns CDR1 ENHRY and CDR2 SYGVKD. The CDR3 has 16 residues.